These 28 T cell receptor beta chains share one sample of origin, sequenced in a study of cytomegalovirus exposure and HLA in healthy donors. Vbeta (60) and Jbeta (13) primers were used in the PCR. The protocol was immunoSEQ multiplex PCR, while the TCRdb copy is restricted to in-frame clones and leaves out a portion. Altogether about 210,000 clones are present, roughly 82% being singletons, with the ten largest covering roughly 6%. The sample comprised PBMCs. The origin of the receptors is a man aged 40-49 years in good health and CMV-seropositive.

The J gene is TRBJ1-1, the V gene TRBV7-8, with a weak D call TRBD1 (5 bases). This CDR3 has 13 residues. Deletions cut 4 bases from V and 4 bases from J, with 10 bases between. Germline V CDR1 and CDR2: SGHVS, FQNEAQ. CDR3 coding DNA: TGTGCCAGCAGCTCGGACACTCTCACTGAAGCTTTCTTT. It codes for CASSSDTLTEAFF.

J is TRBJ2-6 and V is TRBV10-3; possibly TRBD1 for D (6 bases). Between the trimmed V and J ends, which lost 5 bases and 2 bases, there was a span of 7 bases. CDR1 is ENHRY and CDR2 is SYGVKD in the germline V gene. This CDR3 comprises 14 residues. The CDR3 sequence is CAISPGAGANVLTF. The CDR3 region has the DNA TGTGCCATCAGTCCAGGGGCTGGGGCCAACGTCCTGACTTTC.

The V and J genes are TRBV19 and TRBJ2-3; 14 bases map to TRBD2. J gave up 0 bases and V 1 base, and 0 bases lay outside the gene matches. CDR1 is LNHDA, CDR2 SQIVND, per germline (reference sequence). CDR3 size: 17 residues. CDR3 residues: CASSIGLAGGSTDTQYF. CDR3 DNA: TGTGCCAGTAGTATAGGACTAGCGGGAGGGAGCACAGATACGCAGTATTTT.

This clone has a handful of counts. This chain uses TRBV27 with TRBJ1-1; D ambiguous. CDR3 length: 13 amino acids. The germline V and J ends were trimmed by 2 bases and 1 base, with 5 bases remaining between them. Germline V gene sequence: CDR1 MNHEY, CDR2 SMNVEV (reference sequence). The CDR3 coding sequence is TGTGCCAGCAGTTTAGGCAGGAACACTGAAGCTTTCTTT. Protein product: CASSLGRNTEAFF.

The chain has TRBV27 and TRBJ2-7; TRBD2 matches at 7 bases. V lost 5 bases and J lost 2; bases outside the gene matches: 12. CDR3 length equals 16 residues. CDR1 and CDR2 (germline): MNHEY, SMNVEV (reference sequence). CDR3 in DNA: TGTGCCAGCAGTATCCTCGGCGGGAGTTATCCCTACGAGCAGTACTTC. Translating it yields CASSILGGSYPYEQYF.

This CDR3 reads CASSVVPGGGAEAFF. Written as DNA, the CDR3 is TGTGCCAGCAGCGTAGTTCCGGGCGGAGGGGCTGAAGCTTTCTTT. The V gene is TRBV9, the J gene TRBJ1-1, with D maybe TRBD1 (5 bases). The CDR3 covers 15 residues. The V gene lost 0 bases and the J gene lost 6 bases, with 15 bases spanning the gap. CDR1 SGDLS and CDR2 YYNGEE come from the germline V gene.

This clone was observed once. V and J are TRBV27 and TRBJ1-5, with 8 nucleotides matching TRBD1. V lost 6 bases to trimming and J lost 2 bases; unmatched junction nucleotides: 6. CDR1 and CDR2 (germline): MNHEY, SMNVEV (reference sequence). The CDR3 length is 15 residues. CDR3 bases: TGTGCCAGCAGGCAGGGGGCGCGTGGCAATCAGCCCCAGCATTTT. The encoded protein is CASRQGARGNQPQHF.

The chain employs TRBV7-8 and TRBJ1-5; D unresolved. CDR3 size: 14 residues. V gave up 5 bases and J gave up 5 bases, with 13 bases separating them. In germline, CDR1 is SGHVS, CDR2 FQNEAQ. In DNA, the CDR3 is TGTGCCAGCAGCCGGGCCCCGAGGGATCAGCCCCAGCATTTT. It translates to CASSRAPRDQPQHF.

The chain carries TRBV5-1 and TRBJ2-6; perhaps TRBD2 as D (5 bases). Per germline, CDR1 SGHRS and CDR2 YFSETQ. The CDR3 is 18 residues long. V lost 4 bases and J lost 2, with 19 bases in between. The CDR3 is CASSPELESWAGANVLTF. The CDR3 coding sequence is TGCGCCAGCAGCCCTGAACTAGAGTCCTGGGCTGGGGCCAACGTCCTGACTTTC.

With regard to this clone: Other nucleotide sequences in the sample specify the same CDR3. The CDR3: CASSESGGRAYEQYF. CDR3 nucleotides: TGCGCCAGCAGTGAGTCGGGTGGGCGGGCCTACGAGCAGTACTTC. This chain links TRBV10-2 with TRBJ2-7, with D tentatively TRBD2 (5 bases). Looked up from germline, CDR1 is WSHSY and CDR2 is SAAADI. V gave up 0 bases and J gave up 2 bases, with 11 bases separating them. CDR3 length: 15 amino acids.

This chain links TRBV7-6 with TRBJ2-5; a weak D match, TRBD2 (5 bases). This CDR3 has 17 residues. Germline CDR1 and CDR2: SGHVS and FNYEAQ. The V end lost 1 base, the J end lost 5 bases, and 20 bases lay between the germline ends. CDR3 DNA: TGTGCCAGCAGCTTAGGGGCGGTAACTGCAAGAGGGGAGACCCAGTACTTC. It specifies CASSLGAVTARGETQYF. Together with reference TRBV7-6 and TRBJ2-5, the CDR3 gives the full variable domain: GAGVSQSPRYKVTKRGQDVALRCDPISGHVSLYWYRQALGQGPEFLTYFNYEAQQDKSGLPNDRFSAERPEGSISTLTIQRTEQRDSAMYRCASSLGAVTARGETQYFGPGTRLLVL.

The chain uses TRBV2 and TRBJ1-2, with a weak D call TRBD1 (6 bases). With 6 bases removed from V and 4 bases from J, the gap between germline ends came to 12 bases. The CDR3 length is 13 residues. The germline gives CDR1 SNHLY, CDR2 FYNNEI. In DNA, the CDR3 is TGTGCCAGCAGGGAGGACAGTGTCTATGGCTACACCTTC. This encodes CASREDSVYGYTF.

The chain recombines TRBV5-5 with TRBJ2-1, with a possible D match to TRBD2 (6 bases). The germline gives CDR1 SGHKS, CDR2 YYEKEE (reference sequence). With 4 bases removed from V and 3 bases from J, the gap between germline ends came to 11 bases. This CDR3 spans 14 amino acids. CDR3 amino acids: CASSPRDFYNEQFF. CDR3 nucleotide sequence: TGTGCCAGCAGCCCCAGGGACTTCTACAATGAGCAGTTCTTC.

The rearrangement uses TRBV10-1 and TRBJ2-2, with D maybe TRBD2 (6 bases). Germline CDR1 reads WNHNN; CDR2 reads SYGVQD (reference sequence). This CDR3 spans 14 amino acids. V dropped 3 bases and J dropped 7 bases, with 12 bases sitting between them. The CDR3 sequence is CASSETSQVGELFF. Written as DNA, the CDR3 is TGCGCCAGCAGTGAAACTAGCCAGGTCGGGGAGCTGTTTTTT.

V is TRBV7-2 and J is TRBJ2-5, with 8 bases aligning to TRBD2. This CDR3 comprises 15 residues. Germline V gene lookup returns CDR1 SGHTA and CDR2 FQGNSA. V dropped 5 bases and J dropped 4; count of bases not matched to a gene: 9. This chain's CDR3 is CASSMSGTRGETQYF. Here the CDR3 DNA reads TGTGCCAGCAGCATGAGCGGGACTAGGGGAGAGACCCAGTACTTC.

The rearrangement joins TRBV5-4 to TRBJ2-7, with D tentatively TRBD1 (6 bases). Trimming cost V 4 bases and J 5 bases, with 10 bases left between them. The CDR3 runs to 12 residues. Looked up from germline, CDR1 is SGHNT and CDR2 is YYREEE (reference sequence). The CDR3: CASSRQGNEQYF. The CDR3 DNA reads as TGTGCCAGCAGCCGGCAGGGGAACGAGCAGTACTTC.

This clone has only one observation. The chain's CDR3 is CASRLSPIEEQFF. The CDR3, as DNA: TGTGCCAGCAGATTATCGCCTATCGAGGAGCAGTTCTTC. The V and J genes are TRBV6-6 and TRBJ2-1, with D unresolved. This CDR3 has 13 amino acids. In germline, CDR1 is MNHNY, CDR2 SVGAGI (reference sequence). With 6 bases removed from V and 10 bases from J, the gap between germline ends came to 16 bases.

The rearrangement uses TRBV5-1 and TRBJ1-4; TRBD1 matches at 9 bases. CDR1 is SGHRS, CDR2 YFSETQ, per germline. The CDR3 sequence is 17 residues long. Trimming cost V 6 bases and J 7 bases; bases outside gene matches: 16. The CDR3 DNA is TGCGCCAGCACCTTAGGACAGGGGCGCACTATGGGTGAAAAACTGTTTTTT. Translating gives CASTLGQGRTMGEKLFF.

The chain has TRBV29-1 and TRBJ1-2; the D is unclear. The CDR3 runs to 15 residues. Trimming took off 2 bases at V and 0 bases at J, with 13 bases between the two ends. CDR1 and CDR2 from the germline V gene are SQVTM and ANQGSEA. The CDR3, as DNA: TGCAGCGTTGAATTGGCACCTTTATCTAACTATGGCTACACCTTC. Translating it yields CSVELAPLSNYGYTF.

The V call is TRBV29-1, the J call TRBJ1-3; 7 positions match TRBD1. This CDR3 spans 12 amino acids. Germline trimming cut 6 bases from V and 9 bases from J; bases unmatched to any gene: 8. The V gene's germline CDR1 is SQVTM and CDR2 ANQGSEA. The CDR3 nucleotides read TGCAGCGTAGGGACAGCCAGCGGCACCATATATTTT. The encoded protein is CSVGTASGTIYF.

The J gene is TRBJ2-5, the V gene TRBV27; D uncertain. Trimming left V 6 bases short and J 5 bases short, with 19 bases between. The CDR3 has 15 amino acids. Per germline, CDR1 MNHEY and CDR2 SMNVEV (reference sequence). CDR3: CASSPRSGGWETQYF. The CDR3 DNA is TGTGCCAGCAGCCCGCGCTCAGGTGGTTGGGAGACCCAGTACTTC.

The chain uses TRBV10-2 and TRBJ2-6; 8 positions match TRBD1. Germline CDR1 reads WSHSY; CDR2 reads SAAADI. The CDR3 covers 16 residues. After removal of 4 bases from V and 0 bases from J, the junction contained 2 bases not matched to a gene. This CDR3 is CASSGQGISGANVLTF. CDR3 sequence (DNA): TGCGCCAGCAGTGGACAGGGGATCTCTGGGGCCAACGTCCTGACTTTC.

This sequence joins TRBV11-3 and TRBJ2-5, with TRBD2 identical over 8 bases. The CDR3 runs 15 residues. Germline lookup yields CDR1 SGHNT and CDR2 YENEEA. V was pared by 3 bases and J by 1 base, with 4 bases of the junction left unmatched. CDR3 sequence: CASSFSGTSQETQYF. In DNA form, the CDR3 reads TGTGCCAGCAGCTTTTCCGGGACTAGCCAAGAGACCCAGTACTTC.

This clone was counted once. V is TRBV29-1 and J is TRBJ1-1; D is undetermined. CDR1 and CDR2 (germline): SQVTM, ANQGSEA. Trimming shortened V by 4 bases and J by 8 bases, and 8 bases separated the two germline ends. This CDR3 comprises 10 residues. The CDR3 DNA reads TGCAGCGTTGTGGCCGGGGAAGCTTTCTTT. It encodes CSVVAGEAFF. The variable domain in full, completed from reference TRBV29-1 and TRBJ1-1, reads SAVISQKPSRDICQRGTSLTIQCQVDSQVTMMFWYRQQPGQSLTLIATANQGSEATYESGFVIDKFPISRPNLTFSTLTVSNMSPEDSSIYLCSVVAGEAFFGQGTRLTVV.

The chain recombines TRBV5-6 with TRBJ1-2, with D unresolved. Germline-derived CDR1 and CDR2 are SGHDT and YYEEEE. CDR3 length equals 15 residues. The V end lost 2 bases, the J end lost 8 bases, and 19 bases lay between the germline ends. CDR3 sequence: CASSFSQRPLKGYTF. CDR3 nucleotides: TGTGCCAGCAGCTTCTCCCAGAGGCCGCTGAAGGGCTACACCTTC.

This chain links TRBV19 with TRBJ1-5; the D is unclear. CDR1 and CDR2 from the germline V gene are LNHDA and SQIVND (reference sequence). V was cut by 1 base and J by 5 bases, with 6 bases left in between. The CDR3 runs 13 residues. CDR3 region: CASSIVGDQPQHF. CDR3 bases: TGTGCCAGTAGTATAGTCGGGGATCAGCCCCAGCATTTT.

CDR3 amino acids: CASSFLAGDEQYF. Here the CDR3 DNA reads TGCGCCAGCAGCTTTCTAGCGGGAGACGAGCAGTACTTC. V usage is TRBV5-1 and J usage is TRBJ2-7, with 10 positions matching TRBD2. Per the germline V gene, CDR1 is SGHRS and CDR2 is YFSETQ. The junction had 1 base not matched to a gene; V was cut back by 2 bases and J by 5 bases. CDR3 length equals 13 residues.

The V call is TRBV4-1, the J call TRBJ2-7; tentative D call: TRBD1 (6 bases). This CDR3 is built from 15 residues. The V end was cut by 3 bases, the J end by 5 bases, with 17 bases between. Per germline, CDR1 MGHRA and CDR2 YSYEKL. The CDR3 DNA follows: TGCGCCAGCAGCCAGACATGGGGGCTTCGGGACGAGCAGTACTTC. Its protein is CASSQTWGLRDEQYF.